These 8 T cell receptor beta chains were sequenced from one sample in a study of T cells after posttransplantation cyclophosphamide. Busulfan-fludarabine conditioning, marrow transplant, and cyclophosphamide on days +3 and +4 were administered. Sequenced by immunoSEQ multiplex PCR; TCRdb stores in-frame clones only, minus some. The table records 9,000 to 10,000 clones, around 83% of them present only once. Material: PBMCs, obtained approximately 1,900 days after a stem cell transplant with posttransplant cyclophosphamide. These receptors all come from a female patient aged 40-50 years who received an allogeneic stem cell transplant from a related donor, was CMV-positive, and had no GVHD. The graft donor may have given rise to some T cells.

In this sample, this clone turned up a few times. This chain uses TRBV19 with TRBJ2-7; D might be TRBD2 (6 bases). The V end lost 5 bases, the J end lost 4 bases, and 15 bases lay between the germline ends. This CDR3 is built from 14 residues. Germline values: CDR1 LNHDA, CDR2 SQIVND (reference sequence). CDR3 sequence reads: CASSPQDGGYEQYF. CDR3 coding DNA: TGTGCCAGTAGTCCCCAGGACGGGGGATACGAGCAGTACTTC.

The chain recombines TRBV6-1 with TRBJ1-4; D possibly corresponds to TRBD1 (5 bases). The CDR3 spans 15 residues. Per germline, CDR1 MNHNS and CDR2 SASEGT. V shed 2 bases and J shed 6 bases, with 13 bases lying between them. The CDR3 DNA follows: TGTGCCAGCAGTGAATACGGCAGGGTTGATGAAAAACTGTTTTTT. Translated: CASSEYGRVDEKLFF.

The gene calls are TRBV6-6 and TRBJ1-1, with D maybe TRBD1 (6 bases). V was shortened by 5 bases and J by 3 bases, with 16 bases between the two germline ends. Germline V gene lookup returns CDR1 MNHNY and CDR2 SVGAGI (reference sequence). The CDR3 runs to 15 residues. The CDR3 protein is CASSKGQSGDTEAFF. CDR3 in DNA: TGTGCCAGCAGTAAAGGACAGTCAGGGGACACTGAAGCTTTCTTT.

The chain carries TRBV5-5 and TRBJ1-6; D ambiguous. This CDR3 is built from 18 residues. Germline V gives CDR1 SGHKS, CDR2 YYEKEE (reference sequence). Between the trimmed V and J ends, which lost 3 bases and 9 bases, there was a span of 25 bases. The CDR3 is CASSSPYHLGPRGSPLHF. As DNA, the CDR3 is TGTGCCAGCAGCTCGCCTTACCACCTAGGCCCCCGGGGTTCACCCCTCCACTTT.

The rearrangement links TRBV2 to TRBJ1-1; the match to TRBD1 covers 12 bases. V was pared by 6 bases and J by 8 bases, with 10 bases of the junction left unmatched. The germline V gene has CDR1 SNHLY and CDR2 FYNNEI. The CDR3 loop spans 15 amino acids. CDR3 sequence reads: CASSSNRDRGPEAFF. CDR3 DNA: TGTGCCAGCAGCTCCAATCGGGACAGGGGGCCGGAAGCTTTCTTT.

This clone is medium-sized. This chain links TRBV19 with TRBJ2-5; 7 nucleotides line up with TRBD2. CDR1 is LNHDA, CDR2 SQIVND, per germline (reference sequence). CDR3 length: 18 amino acids. V lost 1 base, J lost 0 bases, and 11 bases stayed unmatched. The chain's CDR3 is CASSIAPGRAMYQETQYF. The CDR3 bases are TGTGCCAGTAGTATAGCCCCTGGGAGGGCGATGTACCAAGAGACCCAGTACTTC.

This chain links TRBV13 with TRBJ2-7; the D gene is possibly TRBD2 (5 bases). The V and J ends lost 6 bases and 3 bases respectively, with 21 bases between them. Germline assignment: CDR1 PRHDT and CDR2 FYEKMQ (reference sequence). The CDR3 covers 16 residues. This CDR3 is CASSEAHTGINYEQYF. CDR3 DNA: TGTGCCAGCAGTGAAGCGCACACGGGGATAAACTACGAGCAGTACTTC. Looking up the rest from reference TRBV13 and TRBJ2-7 gives the full variable domain: AAGVIQSPRHLIKEKRETATLKCYPIPRHDTVYWYQQGPGQDPQFLISFYEKMQSDKGSIPDRFSAQQFSDYHSELNMSSLELGDSALYFCASSEAHTGINYEQYFGPGTRLTVT.

This rearrangement joins TRBV6-6 to TRBJ2-7, with 7 bases aligning to TRBD1. V shed 2 bases and J 3 bases; nucleotides not matched to a gene: 1. CDR3 size: 13 residues. The germline V gene encodes CDR1 MNHNY and CDR2 SVGAGI (reference sequence). CDR3 sequence (DNA): TGTGCCAGCAGTTACCCAGGGGGCTACGAGCAGTACTTC. This encodes CASSYPGGYEQYF.